The clone carrying this T cell receptor (beta chain) showed up many times. This entry is derived from a study of T cells in Graves' hyperthyroidism and ophthalmopathy. Amplification yielded TCR beta CDR3 regions, with RNA transcripts as the source. Researchers ran a first-round RT-PCR on the TCR CDR3 using the HTBI primer set. TCRdb used MiXCR to reprocess the multiplex PCR reads, holding one entry per CDR3 protein. The repertoire includes 450,000 to 650,000 distinct CDR3 sequences, 15% to 20% of them detected once, and approximately 18% sits in the top ten. With 4 bases removed from V and 7 bases from J, the gap between germline ends came to 14 bases. The CDR3 sequence is 15 residues long. From germline, CDR1 is MDHEN and CDR2 SYDVKM.

This chain links TRBV28 with TRBJ1-6, with a tentative D call TRBD1 (5 bases). The origin of this receptor is a young woman with Graves' ophthalmopathy. Sequenced material: blood. The CDR3 DNA sequence: TGTGCCAGCAGTTCCCGGGACCGCTCAAATTCACCCCTCCACTTT. This gives the protein CASSSRDRSNSPLHF.